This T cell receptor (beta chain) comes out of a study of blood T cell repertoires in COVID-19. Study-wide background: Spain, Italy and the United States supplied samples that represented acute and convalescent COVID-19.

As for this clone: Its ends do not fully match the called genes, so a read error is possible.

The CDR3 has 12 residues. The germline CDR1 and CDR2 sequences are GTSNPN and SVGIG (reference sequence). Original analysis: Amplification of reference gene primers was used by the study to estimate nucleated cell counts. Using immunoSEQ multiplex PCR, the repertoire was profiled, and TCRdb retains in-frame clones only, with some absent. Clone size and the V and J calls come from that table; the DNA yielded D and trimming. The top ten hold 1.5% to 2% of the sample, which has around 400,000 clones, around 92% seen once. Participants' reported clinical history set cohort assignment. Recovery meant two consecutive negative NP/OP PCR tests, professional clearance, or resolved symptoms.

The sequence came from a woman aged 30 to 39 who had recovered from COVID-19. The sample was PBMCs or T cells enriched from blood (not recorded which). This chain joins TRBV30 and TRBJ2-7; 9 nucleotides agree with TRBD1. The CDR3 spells CAGDREFYEQYF. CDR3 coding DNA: TGCGCGGGGGACAGGGAGTTCTACGAGCAGTACTTC. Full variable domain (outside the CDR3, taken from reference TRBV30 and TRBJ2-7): SQTIHQWPATLVQPVGSPLSLECTVEGTSNPNLYWYRQAAGRGLQLLFYSVGIGQISSEVPQNLSASRPQDRQFILSSKKLLLSDSGFYLCAGDREFYEQYFGPGTRLTVT.